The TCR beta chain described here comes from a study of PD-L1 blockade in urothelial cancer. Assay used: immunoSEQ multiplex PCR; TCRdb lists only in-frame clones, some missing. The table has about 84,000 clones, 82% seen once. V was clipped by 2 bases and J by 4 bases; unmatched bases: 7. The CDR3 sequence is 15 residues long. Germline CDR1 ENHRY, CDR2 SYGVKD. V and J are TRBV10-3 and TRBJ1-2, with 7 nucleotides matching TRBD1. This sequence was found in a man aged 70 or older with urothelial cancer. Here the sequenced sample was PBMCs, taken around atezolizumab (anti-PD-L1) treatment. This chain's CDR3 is CAISELPGQPYGYTF. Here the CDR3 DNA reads TGTGCCATCAGTGAGCTTCCGGGACAGCCCTATGGCTACACCTTC.